This T cell receptor (beta chain) was obtained from a study of blood T cell repertoires in COVID-19. Across the study: Researchers got acute and convalescent COVID-19 samples from the United States, Italy and Spain. PBMCs, B-cell-depleted T cells, or T cells provided the cDNA or gDNA that made up the material.

Per the authors' pipeline: Nucleated cell number was recorded as an estimate derived from reference gene primer amplification. Sequencing used immunoSEQ multiplex PCR; TCRdb keeps in-frame clones, though not all of them. V, J and clone size were drawn from that table, and D and trimming were deduced from the DNA. Among 150,000 to 200,000 clones listed, around 79% were seen once. Per the germline V gene, CDR1 is KGHDR and CDR2 is SFDVKD. V lost 5 bases, J lost 12 bases, and 18 bases lay in between. The CDR3 is 13 residues long. This clone has only a few counts. The rearrangement uses TRBV24-1 and TRBJ2-5; D not certain. Sequenced input: peripheral blood. The source is a middle-aged man who had recovered from COVID-19. CDR3 sequence reads: CATSVGPGGQEYF. The CDR3 nucleotides read TGTGCCACCAGTGTCGGCCCTGGTGGGCAGGAGTACTTC.